These 9 T cell receptor beta chains originate from one sample sequenced in a study of cytomegalovirus exposure and HLA in healthy donors. PCR involved 60 Vbeta and 13 Jbeta primers. Here immunoSEQ multiplex PCR was the method, and the copy in TCRdb shows in-frame clones only, minus some. This sample has 160,000 or so clones, with roughly 83% found just once. The sequenced sample consisted of PBMCs. Receptors originate from a young woman in good health and CMV-seronegative.

This clone turned up a few times. The V call is TRBV28, the J call TRBJ1-2; D is unclear. Germline V gene sequence: CDR1 MDHEN, CDR2 SYDVKM. This CDR3 has 12 amino acids. Deletions cut 4 bases from V and 2 bases from J, with 5 bases between. The CDR3 sequence is CASSSGNYGYTF. The DNA for the CDR3 is TGTGCCAGCAGTTCCGGGAACTATGGCTACACCTTC.

This clone was picked up one time. The chain recombines TRBV5-4 with TRBJ1-2, with 12 nucleotides matching TRBD1. The germline gives CDR1 SGHNT, CDR2 YYREEE (reference sequence). The CDR3 loop spans 15 amino acids. Losses at the gene ends were 0 bases for V and 8 bases for J; bases not matched to a gene: 5. CDR3: CASSLVGTGGLGYTF. The CDR3 DNA reads TGTGCCAGCAGCTTGGTTGGGACAGGGGGCCTCGGCTACACCTTC.

The sample holds one count of this clone. The chain has TRBV5-6 and TRBJ1-4; the match to TRBD1 covers 8 bases. CDR1 is SGHDT, CDR2 YYEEEE, per germline. The junction had 5 bases not matched to a gene; V was cut back by 2 bases and J by 2 bases. The CDR3 runs to 16 residues. This CDR3 reads CASSFGRGRTNEKLFF. CDR3 bases: TGTGCCAGCAGCTTCGGCAGGGGGCGTACTAATGAAAAACTGTTTTTT.

The chain couples TRBV5-4 to TRBJ2-2, with D tentatively TRBD1 (6 bases). Germline CDR1 reads SGHNT; CDR2 reads YYREEE (reference sequence). The CDR3 consists of 14 residues. V gave up 4 bases and J gave up 5 bases, with 12 bases separating them. This CDR3 is CASSLTQGTGELFF. CDR3 bases: TGTGCCAGCAGCCTCACTCAGGGGACCGGGGAGCTGTTTTTT.

The chain employs TRBV28 and TRBJ2-7, with 8 bases identical to TRBD1. The CDR3 runs to 16 residues. V was pared by 3 bases and J by 5 bases, with 12 bases of the junction left unmatched. Per germline, CDR1 MDHEN and CDR2 SYDVKM. In DNA form, the CDR3 reads TGTGCCAGCAGTTTTCCCGCGCAGGGGGCGTACAACGAGCAGTACTTC. Translating it yields CASSFPAQGAYNEQYF.

The chain is built from TRBV5-6 and TRBJ2-6, with 8 bases lining up with TRBD1. The CDR3 is 15 amino acids. Germline V CDR1 and CDR2: SGHDT, YYEEEE. The trim removed 4 bases at V and 2 bases at J, leaving 2 bases unmatched. DNA of the CDR3: TGTGCCAGCAGCCAGGACAGGGCTGGGGCCAACGTCCTGACTTTC. Translated, it gives CASSQDRAGANVLTF.

V gene TRBV27 combines with J gene TRBJ1-2, with 7 bases lining up with TRBD1. The V gene end was trimmed by 6 bases and the J gene end by 2 bases; junction bases not matched to a gene: 3. CDR3 size: 13 residues. Germline values: CDR1 MNHEY, CDR2 SMNVEV (reference sequence). CDR3 sequence: CASSEGANYGYTF. CDR3 DNA sequence: TGTGCCAGCAGCGAGGGGGCGAACTATGGCTACACCTTC.

The chain combines TRBV5-6 with TRBJ1-5; 8 nucleotides line up with TRBD1. Germline assignment: CDR1 SGHDT and CDR2 YYEEEE. The ends lost 3 bases at V and 0 bases at J; junction bases unmatched: 14. The CDR3 is 19 amino acids. The CDR3 nucleotides read TGTGCCAGCAGCTATTACAGGGGGATCTTAAGGAGTAGCAATCAGCCCCAGCATTTT. It yields the protein CASSYYRGILRSSNQPQHF.

This chain links TRBV30 with TRBJ2-7, with TRBD1 matching 8 bases. The CDR3 loop spans 14 amino acids. The trim removed 0 bases at V and 1 base at J, leaving 2 bases unmatched. The germline V gene has CDR1 GTSNPN and CDR2 SVGIG (reference sequence). The CDR3 nucleotides are TGTGCCTGGAGTGTTCAGGGGGCTTCCTACGAGCAGTACTTC. This codes for CAWSVQGASYEQYF.